There are a few counts of the clone carrying this TCR beta chain. The record originates from a study of regulatory T cells in long-lasting Graves disease. Stated time point: newly diagnosed GD, antithyroid drugs for less than 3 months. From PBMCs, RNA was extracted and then used to make the TCR library. The germline CDR1 and CDR2 sequences are KGHDR and SFDVKD. The V gene lost 6 bases and the J gene lost 9 bases, with 17 bases spanning the gap. This CDR3 is 14 amino acids long. With iRepertoire HTBI primers and Arm-PCR of CDR3 regions, TCR beta libraries were built. TCRdb reprocessed the multiplex PCR reads with MiXCR, giving one entry per CDR3 protein. The sample lists about 500,000 distinct CDR3 sequences, 16% seen once, with less than 15% in the top ten. The sample was also reused in another study, on T cells in Graves' hyperthyroidism and ophthalmopathy. That paper adds: Uncontrolled infection, other autoimmune disease, pregnancy and lactation each barred patients from inclusion. The HTBI primer set drove a first-round RT-PCR of the TCR CDR3.

The source of this sequence is a man in his forties with Graves disease. The genes are TRBV24-1 and TRBJ2-4, with D perhaps matching TRBD1 (5 bases). The sequenced sample was peripheral blood mononuclear cells (PBMCs), obtained at new diagnosis, from a patient treated with antithyroid drugs. The CDR3 bases are TGTGCCACCAGTCCGCCTGGACCTGGGGCCATTCAGTACTTC. Protein sequence: CATSPPGPGAIQYF.